These T cell receptor beta chains were read from a single sample in a study of blood T cell repertoires in COVID-19. Profiled with immunoSEQ multiplex PCR; TCRdb holds only in-frame clones, not every one. Among 100,000 to 150,000 clones listed, 86% were seen once. Material for sequencing was peripheral blood. These receptors all come from a woman aged 70-85 years with COVID-19, enrolled during active disease. Both conserved end residues are part of each CDR3. The D gene is left open where the match is weak. Where a row states a size, it is once, few, many or the class of an expanded clone; other rows omit it.

J	size	D	V	CDR3	DNA
TRBJ2-5	few	TRBD2	TRBV9	CASSDLAGGPQETQYF	TGTGCCAGCAGCGACTTAGCGGGGGGTCCTCAAGAGACCCAGTACTTC
TRBJ2-1	-	-	TRBV3-1/TRBV3-2	CASSQAVYAVNEQFF	TGTGCCAGCAGCCAAGCGGTCTATGCCGTCAATGAGCAGTTCTTC
TRBJ1-1	-	TRBD1	TRBV10-2	CASRGDRENTEAFF	TGCGCCAGCAGAGGGGACAGAGAGAACACTGAAGCTTTCTTT
TRBJ1-3	-	-	TRBV2	CASRRNQVSGNTIYF	TGTGCCAGCCGGAGGAACCAGGTCTCTGGAAACACCATATATTTT
TRBJ1-1	-	-	TRBV28	CASSEIQGDTEAFF	TGTGCCAGCAGCGAAATACAGGGAGACACTGAAGCTTTCTTT
TRBJ2-7	-	TRBD2	TRBV7-6	CASSLTAGGAHEQYF	TGTGCCAGCAGCTTAACAGCGGGGGGGGCCCACGAGCAGTACTTC
TRBJ2-5	-	-	TRBV7-2	CASRLNRFQETQYF	TGTGCCAGCAGGTTGAACAGGTTCCAAGAGACCCAGTACTTC
TRBJ2-1	few	-	TRBV30	CAWSSGVVEQFF	TGTGCCTGGAGCTCGGGGGTAGTTGAGCAGTTCTTC
TRBJ1-1	-	-	TRBV4-1	CASSQDPTGKGTEAFF	TGCGCCAGCAGCCAAGACCCCACAGGGAAGGGGACTGAAGCTTTCTTT
TRBJ2-2	-	TRBD1	TRBV5-4	CASSLNTGAIQWRELFF	TGTGCCAGCAGCCTCAATACAGGGGCGATACAATGGCGGGAGCTGTTTTTT
TRBJ2-5	-	TRBD2	TRBV4-1	CASSQDTLAGGETQYF	TGCGCCAGCAGCCAAGATACCCTAGCGGGAGGTGAGACCCAGTACTTC
TRBJ2-5	-	TRBD1	TRBV28	CASSPSLGRGRETQYF	TGTGCCAGCAGTCCCTCGTTAGGCAGGGGGCGAGAGACCCAGTACTTC
TRBJ1-3	-	TRBD1	TRBV5-1	CASSSAGTGSGNTIYF	TGCGCCAGCAGCTCCGCTGGGACAGGGAGCGGAAACACCATATATTTT
TRBJ2-1	-	-	TRBV24-1	CATSNRDTGHNEQFF	TGTGCCACCAGTAACCGGGACACCGGACACAATGAGCAGTTCTTC
TRBJ1-2	-	-	TRBV18	CASSPSRTEDGYTF	TGTGCCAGCTCACCTAGCAGGACTGAAGATGGCTACACCTTC
TRBJ1-4	-	-	TRBV18	CASSSTPRLWEKLFF	TGTGCCAGCTCATCCACTCCCCGGTTGTGGGAAAAACTGTTTTTT
TRBJ1-3	-	-	TRBV5-6	CASSRLMGPDYSGNTIYF	TGTGCCAGCAGCCGACTGATGGGTCCGGACTACTCTGGAAACACCATATATTTT
TRBJ1-4	-	-	TRBV27	CASSFRGRTTNEKLFF	TGTGCCAGCAGTTTCCGCGGAAGAACAACTAATGAAAAACTGTTTTTT
TRBJ2-1	-	TRBD1	TRBV7-9	CASSFLGQGRSDEQFF	TGTGCCAGCAGCTTCCTCGGACAGGGGAGGTCCGATGAGCAGTTCTTC
TRBJ2-2	-	TRBD2	TRBV27	CASSILAGAGELFF	TGTGCCAGCAGTATTTTAGCGGGGGCCGGGGAGCTGTTTTTT
TRBJ1-4	few	TRBD1	TRBV5-1	CASSHGTGTNEKLFF	TGCGCCAGCAGCCACGGGACAGGGACTAATGAAAAACTGTTTTTT
TRBJ2-1	few	TRBD2	TRBV19	CASSIDSGGPNEQFF	TGTGCCAGTAGTATAGATAGCGGGGGACCCAATGAGCAGTTCTTC